These T cell receptor beta chains were read from a single sample in a study of early stage breast cancer tumors. Only in-frame clones appear in the TCRdb table, and some are missing; sequencing was by immunoSEQ multiplex PCR. Of 50,000 or so clones listed, approximately 80% are singletons. Input material: blood. The receptors derive from a person aged 45 to 59 with breast cancer. CDR3s include the opening cysteine and the closing phenylalanine or tryptophan. Fields, in order: V gene, D gene, clone size, J gene, CDR3 protein, CDR3 DNA. D genes are given only for firm matches. Clone size is given for some rows only: seen once, a few or many times, or a class if the clone is expanded.

v_gene: TRBV7-9; d_gene: -; abundance: once; j_gene: TRBJ1-1; CDR3aa: CASSLSGSGSTEAFF; CDR3nt: TGTGCCAGCAGCTTATCCGGGTCCGGTTCCACTGAAGCTTTCTTT
v_gene: TRBV19; d_gene: -; abundance: -; j_gene: TRBJ2-7; CDR3aa: CAIHAPGHHHEQYF; CDR3nt: TGTGCCATCCACGCACCGGGACACCATCACGAGCAGTACTTC
v_gene: TRBV28; d_gene: TRBD1; abundance: -; j_gene: TRBJ1-2; CDR3aa: CASSPGTAGIYGYTF; CDR3nt: TGTGCCAGTTCCCCCGGGACAGCGGGGATCTATGGCTACACCTTC
v_gene: TRBV7-8; d_gene: -; abundance: -; j_gene: TRBJ2-3; CDR3aa: CASSSDRDSTQYF; CDR3nt: TGTGCCAGCAGCTCTGACCGGGACTCTACGCAGTATTTT
v_gene: TRBV5-6; d_gene: -; abundance: -; j_gene: TRBJ1-6; CDR3aa: CASSSLSSDNSPLHF; CDR3nt: TGTGCCAGCAGCTCGCTTAGTTCGGATAATTCACCCCTCCACTTT
v_gene: TRBV9; d_gene: TRBD2; abundance: -; j_gene: TRBJ2-7; CDR3aa: CASSVAGTSGTYEQYF; CDR3nt: TGTGCCAGCAGCGTAGCAGGGACTAGCGGAACCTACGAGCAGTACTTC
v_gene: TRBV15; d_gene: TRBD2; abundance: -; j_gene: TRBJ2-7; CDR3aa: CATSRRGTSGRCPSSPQYF; CDR3nt: TGTGCCACCAGCAGACGCGGGACTAGCGGGAGATGTCCCAGCTCGCCGCAGTACTTC
v_gene: TRBV15; d_gene: -; abundance: -; j_gene: TRBJ2-1; CDR3aa: CATSRDQYGFNEQFF; CDR3nt: TGTGCCACCAGCAGAGATCAGTACGGGTTTAATGAGCAGTTCTTC
v_gene: TRBV5-6; d_gene: -; abundance: once; j_gene: TRBJ2-5; CDR3aa: CASIHGGQETQYF; CDR3nt: TGTGCCAGCATCCACGGGGGTCAAGAGACCCAGTACTTC
v_gene: TRBV9; d_gene: TRBD2; abundance: -; j_gene: TRBJ2-5; CDR3aa: CASPSGGQGQETQYF; CDR3nt: TGTGCCAGCCCTAGCGGGGGGCAGGGCCAAGAGACCCAGTACTTC
v_gene: TRBV5-6; d_gene: -; abundance: -; j_gene: TRBJ2-5; CDR3aa: CASSLEETQYF; CDR3nt: TGTGCCAGCAGCTTGGAAGAGACCCAGTACTTC
v_gene: TRBV5-6; d_gene: -; abundance: -; j_gene: TRBJ1-5; CDR3aa: CASSLVGRGNQPQHF; CDR3nt: TGTGCCAGCAGCTTGGTTGGACGGGGCAATCAGCCCCAGCATTTT
v_gene: TRBV9; d_gene: -; abundance: -; j_gene: TRBJ1-4; CDR3aa: CASSVAGFENEKLFF; CDR3nt: TGTGCCAGCAGCGTTGCGGGTTTCGAGAATGAAAAACTGTTTTTT
v_gene: TRBV28; d_gene: -; abundance: few; j_gene: TRBJ1-1; CDR3aa: CASMAGQSTEAFF; CDR3nt: TGTGCCAGCATGGCAGGGCAAAGCACTGAAGCTTTCTTT
v_gene: TRBV28; d_gene: TRBD1; abundance: once; j_gene: TRBJ2-7; CDR3aa: CASSLGTGGSYEQYF; CDR3nt: TGTGCCAGCAGTCTAGGGACAGGGGGGTCCTACGAGCAGTACTTC
v_gene: TRBV4-2; d_gene: -; abundance: -; j_gene: TRBJ2-3; CDR3aa: CASRTRLLAGDTQYF; CDR3nt: TGTGCCAGCAGGACGCGGTTGCTAGCAGGAGATACGCAGTATTTT
v_gene: TRBV5-6; d_gene: -; abundance: -; j_gene: TRBJ1-5; CDR3aa: CASSIGPGFSNQPQHF; CDR3nt: TGTGCCAGCAGCATAGGACCCGGATTTAGCAATCAGCCCCAGCATTTT
v_gene: TRBV5-4; d_gene: -; abundance: -; j_gene: TRBJ2-7; CDR3aa: CASSFDLGLSYEQYF; CDR3nt: TGTGCCAGCAGCTTCGACTTAGGACTCTCCTACGAGCAGTACTTC
v_gene: TRBV5-6; d_gene: TRBD2; abundance: -; j_gene: TRBJ2-3; CDR3aa: CASSLAASGGTDTQYF; CDR3nt: TGTGCCAGCAGCTTGGCGGCTAGCGGGGGCACAGATACGCAGTATTTT
v_gene: TRBV4-1; d_gene: -; abundance: few; j_gene: TRBJ2-3; CDR3aa: CASSQDHRDTQYF; CDR3nt: TGCGCCAGCAGCCAAGATCACAGGGATACGCAGTATTTT
v_gene: TRBV12-5; d_gene: -; abundance: few; j_gene: TRBJ2-1; CDR3aa: CASGIPGVARNEQFF; CDR3nt: TGTGCTAGTGGTATCCCGGGGGTAGCGAGGAATGAGCAGTTCTTC
v_gene: TRBV5-5; d_gene: TRBD2; abundance: -; j_gene: TRBJ2-3; CDR3aa: CASSLVSRGGGAGSTDTQYF; CDR3nt: TGTGCCAGCAGCTTAGTGTCTCGCGGCGGGGGGGCCGGAAGCACAGATACGCAGTATTTT
v_gene: TRBV6-5; d_gene: -; abundance: -; j_gene: TRBJ2-7; CDR3aa: CASSYGPNSWEQYF; CDR3nt: TGTGCCAGCAGTTACGGACCTAACTCGTGGGAGCAGTACTTC
v_gene: TRBV7-9; d_gene: -; abundance: -; j_gene: TRBJ2-1; CDR3aa: CASSPRIWDSGRNEQFF; CDR3nt: TGTGCCAGCAGCCCCAGAATCTGGGACTCGGGGAGGAATGAGCAGTTCTTC
v_gene: TRBV18; d_gene: TRBD2; abundance: -; j_gene: TRBJ2-7; CDR3aa: CASSPPSLRGEQYF; CDR3nt: TGTGCCAGCTCACCACCGTCCCTGCGGGGGGAGCAGTACTTC
v_gene: TRBV21-1; d_gene: -; abundance: -; j_gene: TRBJ2-7; CDR3aa: CASSIDRHSYEQYF; CDR3nt: TGTGCCAGCAGCATAGACAGGCATTCCTACGAGCAGTACTTC
v_gene: TRBV4-2; d_gene: TRBD2; abundance: -; j_gene: TRBJ2-1; CDR3aa: CASSQAVTLAGGNEQFF; CDR3nt: TGTGCCAGCAGCCAAGCTGTGACACTAGCGGGAGGCAATGAGCAGTTCTTC
v_gene: TRBV14; d_gene: TRBD1; abundance: -; j_gene: TRBJ2-7; CDR3aa: CASSQARGRFYEQYF; CDR3nt: TGTGCCAGCAGCCAAGCAAGGGGGCGCTTCTACGAGCAGTACTTC
v_gene: TRBV2; d_gene: -; abundance: -; j_gene: TRBJ2-5; CDR3aa: CASSEGGVSQETQYF; CDR3nt: TGTGCCAGCAGTGAGGGTGGGGTTTCACAAGAGACCCAGTACTTC
v_gene: TRBV7-6; d_gene: -; abundance: -; j_gene: TRBJ2-1; CDR3aa: CASSLRGGGREQFF; CDR3nt: TGTGCCAGCAGCTTAAGGGGAGGGGGCAGGGAGCAGTTCTTC
v_gene: TRBV7-9; d_gene: -; abundance: -; j_gene: TRBJ2-5; CDR3aa: CASSYSRETQYF; CDR3nt: TGTGCCAGCAGCTACTCTAGGGAGACCCAGTACTTC
v_gene: TRBV7-9; d_gene: -; abundance: few; j_gene: TRBJ2-2; CDR3aa: CASSKEGGELFF; CDR3nt: TGTGCCAGCAGCAAAGAGGGCGGGGAGCTGTTTTTT